This is a list of T cell receptor beta chains from one sample in a study of T cells in Graves' hyperthyroidism and ophthalmopathy. TCRdb re-derived calls from the multiplex PCR reads in MiXCR, one entry per CDR3 protein. Among 350,000 to 500,000 distinct CDR3 sequences listed, roughly an eighth were seen once. Sequenced input: blood. These receptors were taken from a woman under 30 with Graves' hyperthyroidism. Each CDR3 is given with its conserved first and last residue. Each record gives: V gene, J gene, D gene, CDR3 protein. The D gene is left open where the match is weak.

V: TRBV5-1
J: TRBJ2-5
D: NA
CDR3: CASSLGQGGPETQYF

V: TRBV5-5
J: TRBJ1-4
D: NA
CDR3: CASSLAGYNEKLFF

V: TRBV28
J: TRBJ2-2
D: NA
CDR3: CASRPPGRGELFF

V: TRBV5-1
J: TRBJ2-1
D: TRBD2
CDR3: CASSLAPEGTSGSYNEQFF

V: TRBV27
J: TRBJ1-1
D: NA
CDR3: CASSAHRDWGTEAFF

V: TRBV12-3/TRBV12-4
J: TRBJ1-6
D: NA
CDR3: CASTQGPVISYNSPLHF

V: TRBV19
J: TRBJ2-2
D: TRBD2
CDR3: CASTTGTSGRGYGELFF

V: TRBV7-6
J: TRBJ2-5
D: TRBD2
CDR3: CASSLASSGAAGAQYF

V: TRBV6-5
J: TRBJ2-7
D: TRBD2
CDR3: CASSLTSGRDEQYF

V: TRBV7-2
J: TRBJ2-1
D: TRBD2
CDR3: CASSLMAGVTYNEQFF

V: TRBV29-1
J: TRBJ2-5
D: TRBD1
CDR3: CGTGKVETQYF

V: TRBV7-3
J: TRBJ2-1
D: TRBD2
CDR3: CASSLVASGRALYNEQFF

V: TRBV5-1
J: TRBJ2-1
D: NA
CDR3: CASSFNPDLGKFF

V: TRBV2
J: TRBJ1-5
D: TRBD1
CDR3: CASKRDRYGNQPQHF

V: TRBV7-8
J: TRBJ2-7
D: TRBD2
CDR3: CASSLGNLASGEQYF

V: TRBV10-2
J: TRBJ1-5
D: NA
CDR3: CASGVGGNQPQHF

V: TRBV7-8
J: TRBJ1-5
D: NA
CDR3: CASSTLTGYSNQPQHF

V: TRBV7-2
J: TRBJ2-3
D: NA
CDR3: CASSKVVSSTDTQYF

V: TRBV30
J: TRBJ1-4
D: NA
CDR3: CAWSKAGMAEKLFF

V: TRBV27
J: TRBJ2-7
D: TRBD1
CDR3: CASSSRDSTYEQYF

V: TRBV7-2
J: TRBJ1-1
D: TRBD1
CDR3: CASSPPTGDNTEAFF

V: TRBV5-6
J: TRBJ2-5
D: NA
CDR3: CASSLPGVETQYF

V: TRBV6-1
J: TRBJ2-7
D: TRBD2
CDR3: CASSEASGSSYEQYF

V: TRBV29-1
J: TRBJ2-5
D: TRBD2
CDR3: CSVEETSGRSETQYF

V: TRBV12-5
J: TRBJ1-1
D: TRBD1
CDR3: CASGARQGNTEAFF

V: TRBV30
J: TRBJ2-2
D: TRBD2
CDR3: CAWRVGGGQTGELFF

V: TRBV20-1
J: TRBJ1-1
D: NA
CDR3: CSAARTAEAFF